The 30 T cell receptor beta chains below all came from one sample that was sequenced in a study of T cells expressing NK-cell markers. TCRdb reprocessed the 5' RACE reads; each CDR3 protein has one entry and no DNA is given. The sample's table shows about 410,000 distinct CDR3 sequences. The sequenced material came from blood T cells: a sorted CD56 or NKG2C T cell subset, CD4+ or CD8+ T cells, or bulk PBMC T cells (not recorded which). All receptors come from a woman between 45 and 65 years old in good health.

The chain carries TRBV4-1 and TRBJ1-5. This CDR3 contains 16 residues. CDR1 is MGHRA, CDR2 YSYEKL, per germline. The CDR3 spells CASSQVLRGRIQPQHF.

This chain links TRBV18 with TRBJ2-2. CDR1 is KGHSH and CDR2 is LQKENI in the germline V gene. CDR3 size: 14 residues. This chain's CDR3 is CASSPLANTGELFF.

The chain is built from TRBV5-1 and TRBJ2-3; TCRdb outputs TRBD2, but without DNA this stays unchecked. CDR1 is SGHRS, CDR2 YFSETQ, per germline. This CDR3 comprises 16 residues. CDR3 sequence reads: CASSPRPGLAGRGRYF.

The CDR3 loop reads CASSQGRTGGGAQYF. This rearrangement joins TRBV3-1 to TRBJ2-5; the D call of TRBD2 rests on TCRdb alone, since no DNA is present to check it. CDR3 size: 15 residues. Germline-derived CDR1 and CDR2 are LGHDT and YNNKEL (reference sequence).

The chain joins TRBV4-1 to TRBJ2-5; lacking DNA, the TRBD2 call made by TCRdb goes unchecked. Germline V gene sequence: CDR1 MGHRA, CDR2 YSYEKL. This CDR3 comprises 15 residues. CDR3 sequence reads: CASSQDRGPAGTQYF.

The V gene is TRBV11-2, the J gene TRBJ2-5; no DNA is available, so the TRBD1 call from TCRdb remains unchecked. Germline V lookup: CDR1 SGHAT, CDR2 FQNNGV. The CDR3 loop spans 17 amino acids. The CDR3 is CASSLVWTFDPQETQYF.

The V and J genes are TRBV29-1 and TRBJ1-1; the D call of TRBD1 rests on TCRdb alone, since no DNA is present to check it. The CDR3 covers 13 residues. Germline V gene lookup returns CDR1 SQVTM and CDR2 ANQGSEA. CDR3 sequence reads: CSGPATGFAEAFF.

The chain links TRBV14 to TRBJ2-3; TCRdb's D gene call, TRBD2, goes unchecked for lack of DNA. CDR3 length: 17 residues. The germline V gene has CDR1 SGHDN and CDR2 FVKESK. The CDR3 reads CASSQALSGRVADTQYF.

This sequence joins TRBV12-5 and TRBJ2-1; TCRdb's assignment of TRBD1 cannot be checked, as there is no DNA. CDR3 size: 16 residues. The germline gives CDR1 LGHNT, CDR2 FRNRAP. CDR3: CASGLGGTLVRNEQFF.

The chain recombines TRBV5-1 with TRBJ2-2; TCRdb outputs TRBD1, but without DNA this stays unchecked. There are 14 residues in the CDR3. Germline lookup yields CDR1 SGHRS and CDR2 YFSETQ. This chain's CDR3 is CASSRDSTTGELFF.

The V and J genes are TRBV10-3 and TRBJ2-5; TCRdb indicates TRBD1, and absent DNA this call remains unverified. Germline CDR1 is ENHRY and CDR2 is SYGVKD. The CDR3 sequence is 14 residues long. The CDR3 spells CAISRQGPPETQYF.

The chain is built from TRBV29-1 and TRBJ2-1. This CDR3 is built from 13 residues. Germline V gives CDR1 SQVTM, CDR2 ANQGSEA. The CDR3 is CSANILEYNEQFF.

V gene TRBV12-3 or TRBV12-4 combines with J gene TRBJ1-3. The length of the CDR3 is 14 residues. CDR3 sequence reads: CASSFGLSGNTIYF.

V and J are TRBV7-2 and TRBJ1-2. This CDR3 comprises 15 residues. Germline-derived CDR1 and CDR2 are SGHTA and FQGNSA. The CDR3 loop is CASSSSPMINYGYTF.

This chain uses TRBV18 with TRBJ1-6; the TRBD1 assignment by TCRdb is unverifiable without DNA. CDR1 and CDR2 (germline): KGHSH, LQKENI. The CDR3 is made up of 13 amino acids. CDR3 sequence reads: CASFQNRNSPLHF.

The chain joins TRBV7-9 to TRBJ2-7. Per the germline V gene, CDR1 is SEHNR and CDR2 is FQNEAQ (reference sequence). CDR3 length: 13 residues. CDR3 sequence reads: CASSLTGFNEQYF.

V gene TRBV2 combines with J gene TRBJ2-7; as DNA is missing, the TRBD1 call by TCRdb cannot be tested. CDR3 size: 14 residues. Germline lookup yields CDR1 SNHLY and CDR2 FYNNEI. CDR3 loop: CASRRDLGPYEQYF.

CDR3 residues: CAGGQYNEQFF. V gene TRBV6-1 combines with J gene TRBJ2-1; with no DNA, the TCRdb D assignment of TRBD1 cannot be verified. The germline gives CDR1 MNHNS, CDR2 SASEGT. The CDR3 runs to 11 residues.

The rearrangement uses TRBV7-6 and TRBJ2-6; checking the TCRdb D call of TRBD1 is not possible without DNA. Germline V CDR1 and CDR2: SGHVS, FNYEAQ. The CDR3 contains 15 residues. CDR3 protein: CAIQTAHSGANVLTF.

The V and J genes are TRBV24-1 and TRBJ2-3; TCRdb gives TRBD2 as the D gene, but with no DNA this cannot be confirmed. The CDR3 loop spans 18 amino acids. Germline lookup yields CDR1 KGHDR and CDR2 SFDVKD. The CDR3 sequence: CATSGGLAGALPTDTQYF.

The chain combines TRBV6-5 with TRBJ1-2; the TRBD1 assignment by TCRdb is unverifiable without DNA. Germline V gene data show CDR1 as MNHEY and CDR2 as SVGAGI. The CDR3 is made up of 14 amino acids. The CDR3: CASRSGTGGDRYTF.

This chain links TRBV7-6 with TRBJ1-5; the TCRdb D gene call, TRBD1, has no DNA to confirm it. CDR3 length: 16 residues. The V gene's germline CDR1 is SGHVS and CDR2 FNYEAQ. This CDR3 is CASSPYRDRAWQPQHF.

The chain carries TRBV12-3 or TRBV12-4 and TRBJ2-1. The length of the CDR3 is 12 residues. CDR3 in amino acids: CASTLSRNEQFF.

The CDR3 is CASSLRGALWMNTEAFF. The V and J genes are TRBV14 and TRBJ1-1; TCRdb proposes TRBD1, but this gene call is untestable without DNA. The CDR3 has 17 amino acids. Germline values: CDR1 SGHDN, CDR2 FVKESK.

This chain's CDR3 is CASSFKVAISYNEQFF. The V gene is TRBV5-1, the J gene TRBJ2-1. In germline, CDR1 is SGHRS, CDR2 YFSETQ. The CDR3 has 16 residues.

This chain links TRBV25-1 with TRBJ2-3; absent DNA, TCRdb's TRBD1 call cannot be checked. CDR3 length: 12 amino acids. In germline, CDR1 is MGHDK, CDR2 SYGVNS. The CDR3 is CASRLLVGAQYF.

The chain joins TRBV21-1 to TRBJ2-3; TCRdb proposes TRBD2, but this gene call is untestable without DNA. TRBV21-1 is a documented pseudogene. This CDR3 has 19 amino acids. This CDR3 is CASSRASLTSGRAPDTQYF.

J is TRBJ2-3 and V is TRBV5-1; the D gene TCRdb calls, TRBD2, cannot be checked with no DNA. Looked up from germline, CDR1 is SGHRS and CDR2 is YFSETQ. The CDR3 is made up of 16 amino acids. This chain's CDR3 is CASTPFPSGSTDTQYF.

This rearrangement joins TRBV5-1 to TRBJ1-5; TCRdb's D call, TRBD1, is unchecked because there is no DNA. This CDR3 is 15 amino acids long. In germline, CDR1 is SGHRS, CDR2 YFSETQ. CDR3 region: CASSLRGGGNQPQHF.

The chain carries TRBV24-1 and TRBJ2-4; TCRdb calls TRBD1, which cannot be checked without DNA. CDR1 and CDR2 from the germline V gene are KGHDR and SFDVKD. The CDR3 has 14 residues. CDR3: CATSGTAPNDIQYF.